A selection of T cell receptor beta chains follows, all from one sample in a study of T cell responses to AZD1222 COVID-19 vaccine. Using immunoSEQ multiplex PCR, the repertoire was profiled, and TCRdb retains in-frame clones only, with some absent. Found here are approximately 210,000 clones, approximately 94% of them singletons; the top ten hold around 1.7%. The source was peripheral blood, collected 28 days after the second dose of the MenACWY control vaccine. Receptors were obtained from an adult who received the MenACWY meningococcal vaccine as a control. Both conserved end residues are part of each CDR3. A D gene is named only where the DNA matches it firmly. Clone size, where shown, is once, few, many, or a class for clones that have expanded.

CASSPLGGESDEQFF	TGTGCCAGCAGCCCACTGGGCGGCGAGTCGGATGAGCAGTTCTTC	-	once	TRBV5-5	TRBJ2-1
CASSSGTQETQYF	TGCGCCAGCAGCTCCGGGACCCAAGAGACCCAGTACTTC	-	-	TRBV5-1	TRBJ2-5
CASSKRPGDALFSGNTIYF	TGTGCCAGCAGCAAGCGCCCAGGCGACGCTCTTTTCTCTGGAAACACCATATATTTT	-	-	TRBV21-1	TRBJ1-3
CASSYRQGAGQPQHF	TGTGCCAGCAGCTATAGACAGGGGGCGGGACAGCCCCAGCATTTT	TRBD1	-	TRBV5-6	TRBJ1-5
CASRRGGAEAFF	TGTGCCAGCAGAAGGGGGGGCGCTGAAGCTTTCTTT	-	-	TRBV6-6	TRBJ1-1
CAWRGLAGGHEQFF	TGTGCCTGGAGAGGGCTAGCGGGGGGGCATGAGCAGTTCTTC	TRBD2	-	TRBV30	TRBJ2-1
CATSDTDTSSNQPQHF	TGTGCCACCAGTGACACAGACACCAGCTCAAATCAGCCCCAGCATTTT	-	-	TRBV24-1	TRBJ1-5
CASRFGRTGSYGYTF	TGCGCCAGCAGATTTGGGAGGACAGGAAGCTATGGCTACACCTTC	TRBD1	-	TRBV4-1	TRBJ1-2
CASSRKTQPPGTIGELFF	TGCGCCAGCAGTCGGAAGACTCAGCCTCCTGGGACCATCGGGGAGCTGTTTTTT	-	once	TRBV23-1	TRBJ2-2
CSVDVAGWPYNEQFF	TGCAGCGTTGATGTAGCGGGTTGGCCCTACAATGAGCAGTTCTTC	TRBD2	once	TRBV29-1	TRBJ2-1
CASSHKMVGPNTEAFF	TGTGCCAGCAGCCATAAGATGGTGGGGCCGAACACTGAAGCTTTCTTT	-	once	TRBV3-1/TRBV3-2	TRBJ1-1
CASSQGGQGHTEAFF	TGCGCCAGCAGCCAAGGGGGACAGGGACACACTGAAGCTTTCTTT	TRBD1	-	TRBV4-1	TRBJ1-1
CASSLVTPSAFSYEQYF	TGTGCCAGCAGCTTAGTCACTCCTAGCGCGTTCTCCTACGAGCAGTACTTC	-	-	TRBV7-8	TRBJ2-7
CASGEPAYGYTF	TGTGCCAGTGGGGAGCCAGCCTATGGCTACACCTTC	-	-	TRBV19	TRBJ1-2
CASSPPMGAQETQYF	TGTGCCAGCAGCCCCCCCATGGGCGCCCAAGAGACCCAGTACTTC	-	-	TRBV7-9	TRBJ2-5
CASSPGPEAFF	TGTGCCAGCAGTCCCGGGCCTGAGGCTTTCTTT	-	-	TRBV6-2/TRBV6-3	TRBJ1-1
CASSRTLSRAYGYTF	TGTGCCAGCAGCCGGACCCTTTCGAGGGCCTATGGCTACACCTTC	-	-	TRBV7-2	TRBJ1-2
CASSYGRAGAYNEQFF	TGTGCCAGCAGTTACGGGCGGGCAGGGGCCTACAATGAGCAGTTCTTC	-	-	TRBV6-2/TRBV6-3	TRBJ2-1
CASSLDGASTDTQYF	TGTGCCAGCAGCTTAGACGGGGCGAGCACAGATACGCAGTATTTT	-	-	TRBV7-9	TRBJ2-3
CASRGTVGTYEQYF	TGTGCCAGCAGAGGTACAGTAGGAACCTACGAGCAGTACTTC	-	-	TRBV28	TRBJ2-7
CASSGLRTKSYEQYF	TGTGCCAGCAGCGGCCTGCGGACCAAGTCCTACGAGCAGTACTTC	-	-	TRBV28	TRBJ2-7
CASSPRSWTGNQPQHF	TGTGCCAGCAGTCCCCGTAGTTGGACAGGGAACCAGCCCCAGCATTTT	TRBD1	once	TRBV28	TRBJ1-5
CASSLSGGRTEAFF	TGTGCCAGCAGTTTATCGGGGGGGCGAACTGAAGCTTTCTTT	-	-	TRBV27	TRBJ1-1
CSVHEGRQKAFF	TGCAGCGTTCACGAAGGAAGACAGAAAGCTTTCTTT	-	-	TRBV29-1	TRBJ1-1
CASSDRRIGGPETQYF	TGTGCCAGCAGCGACCGAAGAATCGGGGGGCCGGAGACCCAGTACTTC	-	-	TRBV7-9	TRBJ2-5
CASSPGTASSYEQYF	TGTGCCAGCTCACCTGGGACGGCCAGCTCCTACGAGCAGTACTTC	-	-	TRBV18	TRBJ2-7
CASSRGEWANRNQPQHF	TGTGCCAGTAGTAGGGGGGAGTGGGCCAACCGCAATCAGCCCCAGCATTTT	-	few	TRBV19	TRBJ1-5
CAWSVTGGTEAFF	TGTGCCTGGAGTGTTACAGGGGGTACTGAAGCTTTCTTT	TRBD1	-	TRBV30	TRBJ1-1
CASRADNLNSYEQYF	TGTGCCAGCAGGGCGGACAACTTAAACTCCTACGAGCAGTACTTC	-	-	TRBV27	TRBJ2-7
CASRERRQGNGGYTF	TGTGCCAGCAGGGAGCGTAGACAGGGAAACGGCGGCTACACCTTC	TRBD1	-	TRBV2	TRBJ1-2
CASSTSGAHPTDTQYF	TGTGCCAGCAGCACTAGCGGGGCGCACCCCACAGATACGCAGTATTTT	TRBD2	-	TRBV7-2	TRBJ2-3
CAWAGLGEKLFF	TGTGCCTGGGCGGGGTTAGGTGAAAAACTGTTTTTT	-	-	TRBV30	TRBJ1-4
CASSLSLGQSYEQYF	TGTGCCAGCAGCCTATCCCTGGGACAGTCCTACGAGCAGTACTTC	TRBD1	-	TRBV11-1	TRBJ2-7
CASSQASPTDTQYF	TGTGCCAGCAGCCAAGCTAGCCCTACAGATACGCAGTATTTT	-	once	TRBV3-1/TRBV3-2	TRBJ2-3
CASSGSGLLNTEAFF	TGTGCCAGCAGCGGCTCAGGGTTGCTGAACACTGAAGCTTTCTTT	-	-	TRBV9	TRBJ1-1
CASSLSIETQYF	TGTGCCAGCAGTTTATCGATAGAGACCCAGTACTTC	-	-	TRBV27	TRBJ2-5
CAWSKTSGNNEQFF	TGTGCCTGGAGTAAGACTAGCGGGAATAATGAGCAGTTCTTC	TRBD2	-	TRBV30	TRBJ2-1
CASRAGTSAPNEQFF	TGTGCCAGCAGGGCCGGGACTAGCGCCCCGAATGAGCAGTTCTTC	TRBD2	-	TRBV6-5	TRBJ2-1
CASSTPSGGLGAFF	TGTGCCAGCAGTACCCCTTCGGGGGGCTTAGGAGCTTTCTTT	-	-	TRBV27	TRBJ1-1
CASSRSQGIAGELFF	TGTGCCAGCAGTAGGTCGCAGGGGATCGCCGGGGAGCTGTTTTTT	-	-	TRBV6-5	TRBJ2-2
CASSLDSLGGSPLHF	TGCGCCAGCAGCTTGGACTCACTCGGAGGTTCACCCCTCCACTTT	-	-	TRBV5-1	TRBJ1-6
CASSETFGAIDTQYF	TGTGCCAGCAGTGAAACCTTCGGGGCCATAGATACGCAGTATTTT	-	-	TRBV2	TRBJ2-3
CASSASWRGGGNIQYF	TGTGCCAGCAGTGCCTCTTGGCGGGGGGGAGGAAACATTCAGTACTTC	TRBD2	-	TRBV6-1	TRBJ2-4
CASGGTSESSYNEQFF	TGTGCCAGCGGTGGGACTAGCGAGAGCTCCTACAATGAGCAGTTCTTC	TRBD2	once	TRBV2	TRBJ2-1
CSVLWAKSHEQYF	TGCAGCGTCCTGTGGGCCAAGTCCCACGAGCAGTACTTC	-	-	TRBV29-1	TRBJ2-7
CASSTSGAGMDEQYF	TGTGCCAGTAGTACGAGCGGTGCAGGTATGGACGAGCAGTACTTC	-	-	TRBV19	TRBJ2-7
CASGSGGSSYNEQFF	TGTGCCAGCGGTTCGGGGGGAAGCTCCTACAATGAGCAGTTCTTC	TRBD2	-	TRBV6-5	TRBJ2-1
CASSSYNQPQHF	TGTGCCAGCAGTTCGTACAATCAGCCCCAGCATTTT	-	-	TRBV27	TRBJ1-5
CASSLRPRGQEAFF	TGTGCCAGCAGTCTCAGGCCGAGGGGGCAGGAAGCTTTCTTT	TRBD1	-	TRBV28	TRBJ1-1
CASSDTWAGNTIYF	TGTGCCAGCAGTGATACCTGGGCTGGAAACACCATATATTTT	-	once	TRBV6-1	TRBJ1-3
CASSLEWESGTEAFF	TGTGCCAGCAGCTTAGAGTGGGAAAGCGGGACTGAAGCTTTCTTT	-	-	TRBV11-2	TRBJ1-1
CASSSTGVEAFF	TGTGCCAGCAGCTCCACAGGGGTTGAAGCTTTCTTT	TRBD1	-	TRBV5-5	TRBJ1-1
CASSESAQRLLSGANVLTF	TGTGCCAGCAGTGAATCCGCTCAGAGGCTACTCTCTGGGGCCAACGTCCTGACTTTC	-	-	TRBV6-1	TRBJ2-6